This T cell receptor beta chain was captured by sequencing in a study of blood T cell repertoires in COVID-19. In the original workflow: Using reference gene primer amplification, nucleated cell counts were estimated. Assay: immunoSEQ multiplex PCR; the TCRdb copy retains only in-frame clones and omits some. The V and J calls and the clone size are those of that table, but D and trimming were determined from the DNA. This table holds roughly 230,000 clones, more than 75% found once. The clonotype originates from a man aged 35-49 years with acute or convalescent COVID-19. The sample consisted of peripheral blood.

CDR3 protein: CASSRQGQTEAFF. CDR3 DNA: TGTGCCAGCAGTAGACAGGGGCAAACTGAAGCTTTCTTT. This chain uses TRBV9 with TRBJ1-1; TRBD1 matches 8 bases. The CDR3 loop spans 13 amino acids. Per the germline V gene, CDR1 is SGDLS and CDR2 is YYNGEE. Germline trimming cut 5 bases from V and 5 bases from J; bases unmatched to any gene: 5.